The entry below describes one TCR beta chain. The data were obtained in a study of blood T cell repertoires in COVID-19. The germline V gene encodes CDR1 SEHNR and CDR2 FQNEAQ (reference sequence). The CDR3 covers 14 residues. The ends lost 3 bases at V and 8 bases at J; junction bases unmatched: 3. Recovered status applied to Cohort 3 donors who had two consecutive negative PCRs. It also applied to those with clearance or with symptom resolution. TCRdb keeps only in-frame clones here, not all; method: immunoSEQ multiplex PCR. This repertoire shows roughly 230,000 clones, about four fifths found once; its top ten account for more than 3%.

Sequenced sample: PBMCs or T cells enriched from blood (not recorded which). The V call is TRBV7-9, the J call TRBJ1-6; 8 bases align to TRBD1. The sequence was obtained from a man aged 50-59 years who had recovered from COVID-19. CDR3 in amino acids: CASSLGQDYSPLHF. The CDR3 nucleotides read TGTGCCAGCAGCTTGGGACAGGACTATTCACCCCTCCACTTT.